Listed here is a single TCR beta chain. Its specificity is unknown. The data belong to a study of T cell responses to AZD1222 COVID-19 vaccine. Study-wide results and limits: The CD4 TCRs associated with vaccination extended across spike and predominated at 160-218 and 743-854.

Repertoires were generated with immunoSEQ multiplex PCR, while TCRdb's copy carries only in-frame clones and drops some. Of approximately 180,000 clones detected, around 94% appear once; the ten largest clones hold roughly 4%. This CDR3 region has 15 residues. Unmatched junction bases numbered 5, after V lost 3 bases and J lost 0 bases. Per germline, CDR1 MNHNS and CDR2 SASEGT. The chain employs TRBV6-1 and TRBJ2-7, with 7 positions matching TRBD2. The source of this sequence is an adult who received the MenACWY meningococcal vaccine as a control. The sample consisted of peripheral blood, taken 28 days after the second dose of the MenACWY control vaccine. The CDR3 sequence is CASSEMSGGSYEQYF. The DNA of the CDR3 is TGTGCCAGCAGTGAGATGTCGGGAGGCTCCTACGAGCAGTACTTC.